The 19 T cell receptor beta chains in this list originate from one sample, sequenced in a study of read filtering for tumor transcriptome and immune sequencing. The library was built from about 400 ng RNA with molecular barcoded adaptors for alpha/delta and beta/gamma chains. TCRdb processed the reads anew with MiXCR; each CDR3 protein has one entry. The sample holds 100,000 to 150,000 distinct CDR3 sequences; roughly 13% are singletons and the top ten take around 10%. Specimen: a population of CD138-negative cells sorted from bone marrow. These receptors all stem from a donor aged 40 or older with multiple myeloma.

In this sample, this clonotype turned up many times. The DNA of the CDR3 is TGTGCCAGCAGTTTATTAGAAGGCTACACCTTC. Translated: CASSLLEGYTF. The chain has TRBV28 and TRBJ1-2; no reliable D call. V dropped 1 base and J dropped 8 bases, with 5 bases sitting between them. The CDR3 covers 11 residues. CDR1 and CDR2 (germline): MDHEN, SYDVKM.

This clonotype was seen a single time. Sequence at one end of the junction differs from germline and may be a read error. This chain joins TRBV20-1 and TRBJ2-5, with 9 bases identical to TRBD2. CDR3 size: 13 residues. The germline V gene has CDR1 DFQATT and CDR2 SNEGSKA (reference sequence). The CDR3 here is CSAFSGGTEIQYF. CDR3 sequence (DNA): TGCAGTGCTTTTAGCGGGGGAACAGAGATCCAGTACTTC.

This clonotype was detected ten times or more. The chain has TRBV3-1 and TRBJ2-1; 12 bases align to TRBD2. Looked up from germline, CDR1 is LGHDT and CDR2 is YNNKEL (reference sequence). The CDR3 extends over 15 amino acids. Trimming at V came to 4 bases and at J to 5 bases, leaving 3 bases not matched to a gene. The chain's CDR3 is CASSLGLAGNNEQFF. The CDR3 DNA sequence: TGTGCCAGCAGCCTGGGACTAGCGGGTAACAATGAGCAGTTCTTC.

Comments on this clonotype: Compared with germline, one end of the junction differs, possibly owing to a read error. This sequence joins TRBV20-1 and TRBJ2-4, with TRBD1 as a possible D gene (7 bases). Per germline, CDR1 DFQATT and CDR2 SNEGSKA (reference sequence). The CDR3 sequence is 14 residues long. The chain's CDR3 is CSAAGGTARNIQYF. In DNA form, the CDR3 reads TGCAGTGCAGCAGGGGGGACAGCCAGAAACATTCAGTACTTC.

At least ten counts were recorded for this clonotype. Sequence at one end of the junction differs from germline and may be a read error. The genes are TRBV2 and TRBJ1-3; D unclear. Germline-derived CDR1 and CDR2 are SNHLY and FYNNEI. This CDR3 spans 13 amino acids. The CDR3 protein is CASSPGSGNTIYF. The CDR3 DNA reads TGCGCCAGCAGCCCTGGATCCGGAAACACCATATATTTT.

This clonotype was seen repeatedly, ten times or more. The V gene is TRBV4-1, the J gene TRBJ1-5; no firm D call. Germline CDR1 is MGHRA and CDR2 is YSYEKL. Trimming left V 0 bases short and J 5 bases short, with 11 bases between. The CDR3 spans 15 residues. The CDR3 loop is CASSQELVGHQPQHF. CDR3 bases: TGCGCCAGCAGCCAAGAATTGGTAGGTCATCAGCCCCAGCATTTT.

This clonotype was observed many times. The V gene is TRBV6-1, the J gene TRBJ1-4, with D perhaps matching TRBD1 (6 bases). V lost 6 bases and J lost 3, with 14 bases in between. Germline CDR1 MNHNS, CDR2 SASEGT. The CDR3 has 15 amino acids. The CDR3 sequence: CASRTGSGANEKLFF. The DNA of the CDR3 is TGTGCCAGCAGAACAGGGTCGGGAGCTAATGAAAAACTGTTTTTT.

This clonotype has a count of ten or more. V gene TRBV7-9 combines with J gene TRBJ2-1; 9 positions agree with TRBD2. The CDR3 spans 17 residues. Germline values: CDR1 SEHNR, CDR2 FQNEAQ (reference sequence). V lost 6 bases, J lost 1 base, and 10 bases stayed unmatched. CDR3 bases: TGTGCCAGCAGTCCCAAGGGGCTAGCGGGGTCCTACAATGAGCAGTTCTTC. Protein product: CASSPKGLAGSYNEQFF.

This clonotype showed up many times. V is TRBV5-1 and J is TRBJ2-5; no firm D call. Germline CDR1 SGHRS, CDR2 YFSETQ. The CDR3 consists of 12 residues. Trimming removed 5 bases at V and 5 bases at J, with 10 bases between. The CDR3 DNA follows: TGCGCCAGCAGTCCCACGTGGGAGACCCAGTACTTC. Protein sequence: CASSPTWETQYF.

Many counts were recorded for this clonotype. The chain carries TRBV3-1 and TRBJ2-7; 7 bases agree with TRBD1. CDR3 length equals 15 residues. Germline V gives CDR1 LGHDT, CDR2 YNNKEL (reference sequence). V lost 4 bases, J lost 0 bases, and 6 bases stayed unmatched. In nucleotides, the CDR3 is TGTGCCAGCAGCCGGACAGGAGAAAGCTCCTACGAGCAGTACTTC. As protein: CASSRTGESSYEQYF.

Worth noting for this clonotype: A read error may explain this, as a much larger clone is one base away. The chain joins TRBV20-1 to TRBJ2-7; 7 bases align to TRBD1. This CDR3 region has 17 residues. Germline loops: CDR1 DFQATT, CDR2 SNEGSKA (reference sequence). The CDR3 loop reads CSVRDPLSWTGGYEQYF. The CDR3 bases are TGCAGTGTTAGAGATCCCCTAAGTTGGACAGGAGGCTACGAGCAGTACTTC.

The chain recombines TRBV20-1 with TRBJ2-5; 7 positions match TRBD2. The CDR3 loop spans 13 amino acids. Germline CDR1 DFQATT, CDR2 SNEGSKA (reference sequence). The V and J ends lost 5 bases and 2 bases, in that order; junction bases with no gene match: 5. The CDR3 loop is CSADGGGQETQYF. The CDR3 DNA reads as TGCAGTGCTGATGGGGGGGGACAAGAGACCCAGTACTTC.

About this clonotype: The junction shows a germline mismatch at one end, possibly a read error. This sequence joins TRBV20-1 and TRBJ1-1; D remains unclear. The CDR3 runs 13 residues. Looked up from germline, CDR1 is DFQATT and CDR2 is SNEGSKA (reference sequence). CDR3 protein: CNARDPGNTEAFF. The DNA of the CDR3 is TGCAATGCTAGAGATCCCGGCAACACTGAAGCTTTCTTT.

V is TRBV7-2 and J is TRBJ2-5; D not resolved. Deletions cut 5 bases from V and 4 bases from J, with 14 bases between. The CDR3 is made up of 14 amino acids. CDR1 and CDR2 (germline): SGHTA, FQGNSA. Here the CDR3 DNA reads TGTGCCAGCAGCGTCCTTACTAACCCAGAGACCCAGTACTTC. Its protein product is CASSVLTNPETQYF.

This clonotype was recorded at least ten times. This sequence joins TRBV12-3 or TRBV12-4 and TRBJ2-5; D call uncertain. This CDR3 comprises 11 residues. Trimming pared 2 bases from V and 9 bases from J, leaving 7 bases between. CDR3 nucleotide sequence: TGTGCCAGCAGTTTAACGATGGCCCAGTACTTC. Its protein product is CASSLTMAQYF.

The chain carries TRBV23-1 and TRBJ1-5, with TRBD1 matching 10 bases. TRBV23-1 is given ORF status, its function remaining uncertain. The trim removed 2 bases at V and 2 bases at J, leaving 9 bases unmatched. The CDR3 is 18 residues long. CDR3 sequence (DNA): TGCGCCAGCAGTCAACCGCGGACAGGGGGTAGGGGCAATCAGCCCCAGCATTTT. Translating it yields CASSQPRTGGRGNQPQHF.

In this sample, this clonotype turned up a few times. A much bigger clone sits one base away, suggesting this may be a read error. The genes are TRBV10-3 and TRBJ1-1, with 7 bases fitting TRBD1. This CDR3 has 16 residues. The J segment lost 2 bases and the V segment lost 4 bases, leaving 10 bases of the junction unmatched. CDR1 is ENHRY and CDR2 is SYGVKD in the germline V gene. Written as DNA, the CDR3 is TGTGCCATCAGTGGGCGGGGGCAGGGGGAAAACACTGAAGCTTTCTTT. Its protein product is CAISGRGQGENTEAFF.

Ten or more counts support this clonotype. The rearrangement joins TRBV20-1 to TRBJ2-1, with a possible D match to TRBD1 (6 bases). Trimming took 1 base from V and 8 from J, leaving 9 bases between them. Per the germline V gene, CDR1 is DFQATT and CDR2 is SNEGSKA (reference sequence). The CDR3 is 12 residues long. The CDR3 DNA sequence: TGCAGTGCTAGAGGTACAGGGCATGAGCAGTTCTTC. This encodes CSARGTGHEQFF.

This clonotype was detected ten times or more. This chain joins TRBV20-1 and TRBJ2-3; TRBD2 is a possible D gene (6 bases). The CDR3 length is 13 residues. Germline CDR1 reads DFQATT; CDR2 reads SNEGSKA (reference sequence). V lost 4 bases and J lost 6, with 14 bases in between. The CDR3 DNA sequence: TGCAGTGCTAAGTTCGGGAGTAGCGATACGCAGTATTTT. It translates to CSAKFGSSDTQYF.